A selection of T cell receptor beta chains follows, all from one sample in a study of blood T cell repertoires in COVID-19. Here immunoSEQ multiplex PCR was the method, and the copy in TCRdb shows in-frame clones only, minus some. The repertoire holds 100,000 to 120,000 clones, approximately 82% seen once, with less than 20% in the top ten. Sequencing input: peripheral blood. The receptors derive from a woman older than 75 with acute or convalescent COVID-19. Each CDR3 is given with its conserved first and last residue. Only some rows state a clone size, as once, few, many or a class for expanded clones.

TRBJ2-3 | . | 15 | TRBV19 | CASSMGQEPTDTQYF
TRBJ1-1 | . | 14 | TRBV7-8 | CASSQDRRNTEAFF
TRBJ2-3 | . | 17 | TRBV4-3 | CASSPNTGGAVTDTQYF
TRBJ2-7 | . | 14 | TRBV11-2 | CASNRQGGTYEQYF
TRBJ2-1 | once | 23 | TRBV20-1 | CSASLGLGTSVKVPQVMDNEQFF
TRBJ2-1 | . | 14 | TRBV7-9 | CASSSGTSVAEQFF
TRBJ1-6 | . | 13 | TRBV10-3 | CAISETGVSPLHF
TRBJ1-2 | . | 15 | TRBV28 | CASSPSTGTAYGYTF
TRBJ1-5 | . | 15 | TRBV10-3 | CAISTGTDSNQPQHF
TRBJ2-2 | . | 13 | TRBV29-1 | CSVETRNTGELFF
TRBJ2-1 | once | 15 | TRBV27 | CASSLGLAVYNEQFF
TRBJ2-5 | . | 16 | TRBV4-3 | CASSQALRDRQETQYF
TRBJ2-3 | . | 15 | TRBV30 | CAWSLAGGSTDTQYF